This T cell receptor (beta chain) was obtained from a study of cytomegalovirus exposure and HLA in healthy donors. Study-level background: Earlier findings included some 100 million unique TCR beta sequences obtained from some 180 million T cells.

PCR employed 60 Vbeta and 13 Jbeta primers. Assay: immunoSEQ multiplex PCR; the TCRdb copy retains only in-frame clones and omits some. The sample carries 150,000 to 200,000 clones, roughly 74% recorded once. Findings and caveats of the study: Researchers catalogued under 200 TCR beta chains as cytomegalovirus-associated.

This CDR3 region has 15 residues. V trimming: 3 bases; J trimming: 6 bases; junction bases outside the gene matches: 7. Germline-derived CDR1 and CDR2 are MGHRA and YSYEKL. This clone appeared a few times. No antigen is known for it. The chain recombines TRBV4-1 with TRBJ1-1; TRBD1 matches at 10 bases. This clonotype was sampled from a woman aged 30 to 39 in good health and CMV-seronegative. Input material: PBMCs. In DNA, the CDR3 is TGCGCCAGCAGCCACCTCGGGACAGGGGACCCTGAAGCTTTCTTT. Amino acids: CASSHLGTGDPEAFF.